Each of the 32 T cell receptor beta chains below was sequenced from the same sample in a study of T-cell memory formation after mild COVID-19. TCRdb reprocessed the 5' RACE reads with MiXCR, giving one entry per CDR3 protein. The sample records 400,000 to 450,000 distinct CDR3 sequences, roughly 18% being singletons. The source material was PBMCs or a T cell subset sorted from them (not recorded which). These receptors were collected from a man aged 18 to 29 who had mild COVID-19 (a few samples of this study predate the infection). Cell type and time point are not known.

The chain links TRBV28 to TRBJ1-2; the D is unclear. With 6 bases removed from V and 3 bases from J, the gap between germline ends came to 17 bases. There are 15 residues in the CDR3. Germline V gene lookup returns CDR1 MDHEN and CDR2 SYDVKM. As DNA, the CDR3 is TGTGCCAGCAGCCCCGGTGGGCTGACTGACTATGGCTACACCTTC. This sequence encodes CASSPGGLTDYGYTF.

J is TRBJ1-5 and V is TRBV28; no firm D call. V was trimmed by 8 bases and J by 1 base, leaving 12 bases between them. Per the germline V gene, CDR1 is MDHEN and CDR2 is SYDVKM. This CDR3 region has 14 residues. The CDR3 loop is CASVGPLSNQPQHF. The CDR3 DNA sequence: TGTGCCAGCGTCGGCCCCCTAAGCAATCAGCCCCAGCATTTT.

The J gene is TRBJ2-1, the V gene TRBV4-1; 7 bases align to TRBD2. With 0 bases clipped from V and 2 bases from J, the junction kept 1 base outside the gene matches. The CDR3 totals 15 residues. Germline values: CDR1 MGHRA, CDR2 YSYEKL. The CDR3, as DNA: TGCGCCAGCAGCCAAGAGGGGGGGACCTACAATGAGCAGTTCTTC. This codes for CASSQEGGTYNEQFF.

In its sample, this clonotype was seen a few times. The chain uses TRBV7-2 and TRBJ2-2, with D unresolved. With 6 bases removed from V and 1 base from J, the gap between germline ends came to 9 bases. The CDR3 runs to 14 residues. In germline, CDR1 is SGHTA, CDR2 FQGNSA. DNA for the CDR3: TGTGCCAGCAGTCGGGCAGTGAACACCGGGGAGCTGTTTTTT. This codes for CASSRAVNTGELFF.

This clonotype showed up just a few times. This rearrangement joins TRBV6-5 to TRBJ1-1; D gene unclear. V lost 5 bases and J 1 base, leaving 11 bases between the germline ends. Germline values: CDR1 MNHEY, CDR2 SVGAGI. This CDR3 comprises 14 residues. The CDR3 sequence: CASSPLNGNTEAFF. The CDR3 nucleotides read TGTGCCAGCAGTCCCCTGAACGGGAACACTGAAGCTTTCTTT.

This clonotype showed up just a few times. The rearrangement uses TRBV5-1 and TRBJ1-4, with a tentative D call TRBD1 (5 bases). The CDR3 spans 15 residues. With 1 base removed from V and 0 bases from J, the gap between germline ends came to 7 bases. From germline, CDR1 is SGHRS and CDR2 YFSETQ. CDR3 sequence: CASSLMGATNEKLFF. The DNA of the CDR3 is TGCGCCAGCAGCTTGATGGGGGCAACTAATGAAAAACTGTTTTTT.

This chain joins TRBV20-1 and TRBJ2-7, with a weak D call TRBD2 (5 bases). V dropped 5 bases and J dropped 3 bases, with 17 bases sitting between them. The CDR3 extends over 14 amino acids. Germline CDR1 is DFQATT and CDR2 is SNEGSKA (reference sequence). CDR3 DNA: TGCAGTGCTGGATCCCCCGGAGAGGGCTACGAGCAGTACTTC. This codes for CSAGSPGEGYEQYF.

The chain has TRBV7-9 and TRBJ1-1; D is ambiguous. The CDR3 is 15 residues long. Germline assignment: CDR1 SEHNR and CDR2 FQNEAQ (reference sequence). V lost 5 bases and J 1 base, leaving 14 bases between the germline ends. CDR3 bases: TGTGCCAGCAGCCTACCGTGGACTGAGAACACTGAAGCTTTCTTT. This encodes CASSLPWTENTEAFF. The full variable domain, its missing parts supplied by reference TRBV7-9 and TRBJ1-1, is DTGVSQNPRHKITKRGQNVTFRCDPISEHNRLYWYRQTLGQGPEFLTYFQNEAQLEKSRLLSDRFSAERPKGSFSTLEIQRTEQGDSAMYLCASSLPWTENTEAFFGQGTRLTVV.

This clonotype was recorded a few times. This rearrangement joins TRBV12-3 or TRBV12-4 to TRBJ2-3; no firm D call. The V and J ends lost 5 bases and 6 bases respectively, with 24 bases between them. CDR3 length equals 17 residues. As DNA, the CDR3 is TGTGCCAGCAGTCCTCTCCTCGTAGGGCTCCTTGCCGATACGCAGTATTTT. Its translation is CASSPLLVGLLADTQYF.

This clonotype was picked up many times. V usage is TRBV6-2 or TRBV6-3 and J usage is TRBJ1-1; no clear D. This CDR3 comprises 12 residues. V was cut by 5 bases and J by 1 base, with 5 bases left in between. The germline V gene has CDR1 MNHEY and CDR2 SVGEGT. The CDR3 spells CASSLRNTEAFF. Written as DNA, the CDR3 is TGTGCCAGCAGTCTCAGGAACACTGAAGCTTTCTTT.

In its sample, this clonotype was seen a few times. The chain has TRBV5-1 and TRBJ2-2, with D unresolved. CDR1 is SGHRS, CDR2 YFSETQ, per germline. V was clipped by 4 bases and J by 1 base, with 14 bases between them. The CDR3 is 16 residues long. Written as DNA, the CDR3 is TGCGCCAGCAGCCGGTCTGTCCAATTGAACACCGGGGAGCTGTTTTTT. Translating gives CASSRSVQLNTGELFF.

This clonotype was picked up a small number of times. The genes are TRBV5-6 and TRBJ1-1; no clear D gene. The CDR3 length is 13 residues. V shed 2 bases and J shed 4 bases, with 9 bases lying between them. Germline CDR1 and CDR2: SGHDT and YYEEEE. The CDR3: CASSLRATTEAFF. The CDR3 bases are TGTGCCAGCAGCTTAAGGGCGACCACTGAAGCTTTCTTT.

The rearrangement links TRBV11-2 to TRBJ1-1; no clear D gene. CDR1 and CDR2 (germline): SGHAT, FQNNGV. This CDR3 is built from 14 residues. V lost 2 bases and J lost 1, with 8 bases in between. CDR3 nucleotide sequence: TGTGCCAGCAGCTTACCACCCTCGAACACTGAAGCTTTCTTT. Translated: CASSLPPSNTEAFF.

The rearrangement joins TRBV5-6 to TRBJ2-1, with a weak D call TRBD2 (7 bases). Germline CDR1 is SGHDT and CDR2 is YYEEEE. The CDR3 sequence is 16 residues long. V was pared by 4 bases and J by 7 bases, with 21 bases between. This CDR3 is CASSLIGAGASNEQFF. The CDR3 DNA sequence: TGTGCCAGCAGCCTAATCGGGGCGGGGGCCTCTAATGAGCAGTTCTTC.

This clonotype was seen a few times. The chain combines TRBV11-2 with TRBJ2-3, with D uncertain. The CDR3 runs to 12 residues. V lost 5 bases and J 6 bases, leaving 9 bases between the germline ends. Germline V gives CDR1 SGHAT, CDR2 FQNNGV. The CDR3 protein is CASSPRSDTQYF. The CDR3 DNA reads TGTGCCAGCAGCCCCCGATCGGATACGCAGTATTTT.

This clonotype was detected a few times. The CDR3, as DNA: TGTGCCAGCCAAAAGGAGTTCACAGATACGCAGTATTTT. Translated: CASQKEFTDTQYF. The rearrangement links TRBV6-6 to TRBJ2-3; no clear D gene. The germline gives CDR1 MNHNY, CDR2 SVGAGI (reference sequence). This CDR3 comprises 13 residues. Trimming left V 8 bases short and J 2 bases short, with 11 bases between.

This clonotype was seen a single time. This rearrangement joins TRBV11-2 to TRBJ2-1; possible D gene TRBD1, 5 bases. Trimming shortened V by 4 bases and J by 5 bases, and 24 bases separated the two germline ends. Germline-derived CDR1 and CDR2 are SGHAT and FQNNGV. The CDR3 runs 18 residues. As DNA, the CDR3 is TGTGCCAGCAGCTCACCAACCTACCCTTCGACAGTAAACAATGAGCAGTTCTTC. This sequence encodes CASSSPTYPSTVNNEQFF. The complete variable domain, with remaining parts taken from reference TRBV11-2 and TRBJ2-1, reads EAGVAQSPRYKIIEKRQSVAFWCNPISGHATLYWYQQILGQGPKLLIQFQNNGVVDDSQLPKDRFSAERLKGVDSTLKIQPAKLEDSAVYLCASSSPTYPSTVNNEQFFGPGTRLTVL.

The rearrangement uses TRBV7-6 and TRBJ2-2; D might be TRBD2 (6 bases). CDR1 is SGHVS, CDR2 FNYEAQ, per germline. V lost 5 bases to trimming and J lost 5 bases, with 9 bases between them. The length of the CDR3 is 13 residues. The chain's CDR3 is CASSIGGTGELFF. The DNA for the CDR3 is TGTGCCAGCAGCATCGGGGGTACCGGGGAGCTGTTTTTT.

The chain employs TRBV1 and TRBJ1-2. TRBV1 is flagged as a pseudogene. The CDR3 totals 12 residues. The CDR3 here is CTSSQVGAGYTF. CDR3 sequence (DNA): TGCACCAGCAGCCAAGTTGGTGCGGGCTACACCTTC.

This clonotype turned up a few times. The genes are TRBV5-6 and TRBJ2-7, with 7 bases fitting TRBD2. Germline CDR1 SGHDT, CDR2 YYEEEE. The ends lost 3 bases at V and 2 bases at J; junction bases unmatched: 5. The CDR3 sequence is 14 residues long. The CDR3 loop is CASSWGGTPYEQYV. CDR3 DNA: TGTGCCAGCAGCTGGGGAGGGACCCCCTACGAGCAGTACGTC.

The V call is TRBV5-1, the J call TRBJ1-2, with D possibly being TRBD1 (6 bases). Germline CDR1 is SGHRS and CDR2 is YFSETQ. Trimming took 3 bases from V and 7 from J, leaving 16 bases between them. This CDR3 region has 14 residues. The CDR3 protein is CASSWTGGHLGYTF. The CDR3 DNA is TGCGCCAGCAGCTGGACGGGGGGCCACCTTGGCTACACCTTC.

The CDR3 loop reads CASSPSGQRYTEAFF. CDR3 coding DNA: TGTGCCAGCAGTCCAAGCGGGCAGCGCTACACTGAAGCTTTCTTT. The chain joins TRBV7-2 to TRBJ1-1; D remains ambiguous. CDR3 length: 15 residues. V dropped 6 bases and J dropped 3 bases, with 17 bases sitting between them. CDR1 is SGHTA and CDR2 is FQGNSA in the germline V gene.

The chain is built from TRBV30 and TRBJ1-1; D is perhaps TRBD1 (5 bases). The CDR3 has 13 residues. The V and J ends lost 4 bases and 4 bases respectively, with 13 bases between them. Germline-derived CDR1 and CDR2 are GTSNPN and SVGIG (reference sequence). CDR3 sequence reads: CAWKVAGGTEAFF. DNA of the CDR3: TGTGCCTGGAAGGTGGCCGGGGGCACTGAAGCTTTCTTT. Combining the CDR3 with reference TRBV30 and TRBJ1-1 gives the whole variable domain SQTIHQWPATLVQPVGSPLSLECTVEGTSNPNLYWYRQAAGRGLQLLFYSVGIGQISSEVPQNLSASRPQDRQFILSSKKLLLSDSGFYLCAWKVAGGTEAFFGQGTRLTVV.

This clonotype was detected ten times or more. The rearrangement joins TRBV7-3 to TRBJ2-7; TRBD1 or TRBD2 may be the D gene (5 bases each). CDR1 is SGHTA, CDR2 FQGTGA, per germline. V was shortened by 0 bases and J by 0 bases, with 12 bases between the two germline ends. The length of the CDR3 is 16 residues. CDR3 in amino acids: CASSLTPGRNSYEQYF. CDR3 coding DNA: TGTGCCAGCAGCTTAACGCCGGGACGCAACTCCTACGAGCAGTACTTC.

The table lists this clonotype with a few counts. The chain joins TRBV18 to TRBJ2-7, with 7 bases matching TRBD1. The junction had 14 bases not matched to a gene; V was cut back by 6 bases and J by 6 bases. The CDR3 runs 15 residues. From germline, CDR1 is KGHSH and CDR2 LQKENI. The CDR3 sequence: CASSPRFQPGGEQYV. CDR3 nucleotide sequence: TGTGCCAGCTCTCCCCGTTTCCAGCCAGGGGGCGAGCAGTACGTC.

The rearrangement uses TRBV6-2 or TRBV6-3 and TRBJ2-7, with a weak D call TRBD1 (6 bases). Germline CDR1 MNHEY, CDR2 SVGEGT. The CDR3 is 14 amino acids. Trimming removed 2 bases at V and 7 bases at J, with 15 bases between. The CDR3 is CASSYGTTLWEQYV. CDR3 sequence (DNA): TGTGCCAGCAGTTACGGGACAACCCTATGGGAGCAGTACGTC.

The chain is built from TRBV4-1 and TRBJ2-5; the D gene is possibly TRBD1 (5 bases). CDR1 and CDR2 (germline): MGHRA, YSYEKL. V was clipped by 7 bases and J by 5 bases, with 14 bases between them. The CDR3 length is 13 residues. The DNA for the CDR3 is TGCGCCAGCAAGAAAGACAGCGCCGAGACCCAGTACTTC. Protein: CASKKDSAETQYF.

This clonotype was seen a handful of times. This chain uses TRBV11-2 with TRBJ2-7, with D possibly matching TRBD2 (6 bases). Germline CDR1 and CDR2: SGHAT and FQNNGV. V was clipped by 8 bases and J by 4 bases, with 12 bases between them. This CDR3 contains 12 residues. CDR3 region: CASPTRGYEQYV. The CDR3 nucleotides are TGTGCCAGCCCGACGCGGGGTTACGAGCAGTACGTC.

The V and J genes are TRBV15 and TRBJ2-7; weak D call: TRBD1 (6 bases). From germline, CDR1 is LNHNV and CDR2 YYDKDF (reference sequence). The CDR3 spans 15 residues. V gave up 0 bases and J gave up 3 bases, with 12 bases separating them. In nucleotides, the CDR3 is TGTGCCACCAGCAGAGATCAAGACAGGATCTACGAGCAGTACTTC. It codes for CATSRDQDRIYEQYF.

This clonotype has just a few counts. V is TRBV5-1 and J is TRBJ2-2; D not resolved. The V end lost 0 bases, the J end lost 5 bases, and 20 bases lay between the germline ends. Germline assignment: CDR1 SGHRS and CDR2 YFSETQ. The CDR3 spans 18 residues. The CDR3 loop is CASSLAFVPGIYTGELFF. As DNA, the CDR3 is TGCGCCAGCAGCTTGGCCTTCGTCCCAGGAATTTATACCGGGGAGCTGTTTTTT. Full variable domain (missing parts from reference TRBV5-1 and TRBJ2-2): KAGVTQTPRYLIKTRGQQVTLSCSPISGHRSVSWYQQTPGQGLQFLFEYFSETQRNKGNFPGRFSGRQFSNSRSEMNVSTLELGDSALYLCASSLAFVPGIYTGELFFGEGSRLTVL.

This chain uses TRBV7-6 with TRBJ2-2, with 9 bases lining up with TRBD1. The CDR3 loop spans 17 amino acids. After removal of 4 bases from V and 6 bases from J, the junction contained 12 bases not matched to a gene. Germline-derived CDR1 and CDR2 are SGHVS and FNYEAQ. Here the CDR3 DNA reads TGTGCCAGCAGCTATACCTCCTGGACAGGGGTGGCCGGGGAGCTGTTTTTT. Protein sequence: CASSYTSWTGVAGELFF.

The gene calls are TRBV6-1 and TRBJ2-3; 10 bases fit TRBD1. Germline CDR1 and CDR2: MNHNS and SASEGT. Losses at the gene ends were 5 bases for V and 5 bases for J; bases not matched to a gene: 4. The CDR3 is made up of 14 amino acids. CDR3 DNA: TGTGCCAGCAGTTCCGACAGGGGGCAAGATACGCAGTATTTT. It codes for CASSSDRGQDTQYF.